This T cell receptor (beta chain) was captured in a study of cytomegalovirus exposure and HLA in healthy donors. Study-level points and caveats: Per published accounts, TCR beta sequences correctly predicted the HLA-A and HLA-B alleles of most subjects. TCR beta chains numbering some 150 were designated cytomegalovirus-associated.

13 Jbeta primers and 60 Vbeta primers were used for the PCR. Only in-frame clones appear in the TCRdb table, and some are missing; sequencing was by immunoSEQ multiplex PCR. The sample records 150,000 or so clones, 75% to 85% being singletons. As for this clone: Its antigen is as yet unknown.

The material sequenced was PBMCs. This clonotype originated in a young man in good health and CMV-seropositive.

The CDR3 here is CAWSVNQGDEQYF. The DNA for the CDR3 is TGTGCCTGGAGTGTGAATCAGGGGGACGAGCAGTACTTC. The chain employs TRBV30 and TRBJ2-7; the match to TRBD1 covers 7 bases. The CDR3 contains 13 residues. Germline-derived CDR1 and CDR2 are GTSNPN and SVGIG (reference sequence). With 0 bases clipped from V and 5 bases from J, the junction kept 4 bases outside the gene matches.